This record looks at one T cell receptor (beta chain) sequence and its context. The CDR3 loop spans 19 amino acids. Deletions cut 4 bases from V and 6 bases from J, with 25 bases between. CDR1 and CDR2 (germline): SGHTA, FQGNSA. The data are from a study of shared T cell receptors in the human thymus. The repertoire was sequenced with immunoSEQ multiplex PCR; TCRdb's copy has only in-frame clones and lacks some. The data hold 650,000 to 950,000 clones, with approximately 85% observed a single time. The same data also went into a second study, on human thymus T cells. From that study: An apparent bias in V and J gene usage was seen in thymic and blood repertoires.

This sequence joins TRBV7-2 and TRBJ1-6; D is unresolved. This receptor was obtained from a girl less than two years old with a congenital heart defect. The sample comprised thymocytes. The DNA for the CDR3 is TGTGCCAGCAGCTCCCCGGGAAGGGTTTCTGCAAGTTTTAATTCACCCCTCCACTTT. Translated: CASSSPGRVSASFNSPLHF.